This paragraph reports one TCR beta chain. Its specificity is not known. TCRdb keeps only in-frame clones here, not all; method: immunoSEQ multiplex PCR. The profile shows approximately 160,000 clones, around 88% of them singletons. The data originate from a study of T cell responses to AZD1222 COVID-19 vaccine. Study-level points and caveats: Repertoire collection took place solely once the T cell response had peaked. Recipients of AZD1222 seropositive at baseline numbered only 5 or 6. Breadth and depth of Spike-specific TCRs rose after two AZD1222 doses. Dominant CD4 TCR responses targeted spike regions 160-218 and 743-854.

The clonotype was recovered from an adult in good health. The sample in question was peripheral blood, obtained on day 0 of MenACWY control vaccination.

The CDR3 loop is CASSFGRSSYNEQFF. The CDR3 DNA is TGTGCCAGCAGCTTCGGTAGAAGCTCCTACAATGAGCAGTTCTTC. The chain employs TRBV7-3 and TRBJ2-1, with D unresolved. CDR1 SGHTA and CDR2 FQGTGA come from the germline V gene. This CDR3 has 15 residues. V was pared by 3 bases and J by 0 bases, with 9 bases between.